These 13 T cell receptor beta chains originate from one sample sequenced in a study of T cell responses to AZD1222 COVID-19 vaccine. TCRdb's table, derived via immunoSEQ multiplex PCR, lists solely in-frame clones and lacks some. The repertoire holds approximately 300,000 clones, with about 94% as singletons. This sample comprised peripheral blood, obtained 28 days after the second AZD1222 dose. The source of these receptors is an adult who received the AZD1222 COVID-19 vaccine.

The chain has TRBV5-6 and TRBJ1-1; D gene uncertain. V was shortened by 0 bases and J by 0 bases, with 6 bases between the two germline ends. The CDR3 is made up of 14 amino acids. Per germline, CDR1 SGHDT and CDR2 YYEEEE. The CDR3 DNA follows: TGTGCCAGCAGCTTGGCGGGGATGAACACTGAAGCTTTCTTT. Amino acids: CASSLAGMNTEAFF.

This clone has just one count. J is TRBJ1-2 and V is TRBV21-1; whether TRBD1, the table's D call, matches the DNA was not checked. TRBV21-1 is listed as a pseudogene. CDR3 length: 14 amino acids. CDR3 nucleotide sequence: TGTGCCAGCAGGGCAGGGGGTGGAAACTATGGCTACACCTTC. This gives the protein CASRAGGGNYGYTF.

This chain connects TRBV11-2 to TRBJ2-7; D is uncertain. The ends were cut back, 5 bases at V and 6 bases at J, with 11 bases in the middle. Germline V lookup: CDR1 SGHAT, CDR2 FQNNGV. The CDR3 has 12 amino acids. The chain's CDR3 is CASSQGTAEQYF. CDR3 coding DNA: TGTGCCAGCAGCCAAGGAACTGCCGAGCAGTACTTC.

The rearrangement uses TRBV28 and TRBJ1-1; TRBD1 might be the D (5 bases). V was pared by 0 bases and J by 5 bases, with 7 bases between. Per the germline V gene, CDR1 is MDHEN and CDR2 is SYDVKM. CDR3 length: 13 residues. The CDR3 spells CASSLWGETEAFF. The CDR3 DNA sequence: TGTGCCAGCAGTTTATGGGGGGAGACTGAAGCTTTCTTT.

The CDR3 nucleotides read TGTGCCAGCTCACCCCGACAGAACTCGAACACTGAAGCTTTCTTT. Amino acids: CASSPRQNSNTEAFF. This chain links TRBV18 with TRBJ1-1, with D tentatively TRBD1 (5 bases). CDR1 and CDR2 from the germline V gene are KGHSH and LQKENI. CDR3 length: 15 residues. With 3 bases removed from V and 1 base from J, the gap between germline ends came to 12 bases.

The J gene is TRBJ2-1, the V gene TRBV19, with 11 bases lining up with TRBD2. V gave up 3 bases and J gave up 4 bases; unmatched junction bases: 2. The V gene's germline CDR1 is LNHDA and CDR2 SQIVND (reference sequence). CDR3 length equals 15 residues. Here the CDR3 reads CASSIGTSGYNEQFF. DNA of the CDR3: TGTGCCAGTAGTATCGGGACTAGCGGTTACAATGAGCAGTTCTTC.

The J gene is TRBJ1-4, the V gene TRBV28, with 9 bases that match TRBD1. Per germline, CDR1 MDHEN and CDR2 SYDVKM. CDR3 length: 17 residues. The junction had 9 bases not matched to a gene; V was cut back by 3 bases and J by 4 bases. CDR3 bases: TGTGCCAGCAGTTTGGGGCATTCGGACAGGGGTAATGAAAAACTGTTTTTT. Translated, it gives CASSLGHSDRGNEKLFF. Using reference TRBV28 and TRBJ1-4 for the parts outside the CDR3, the full variable domain is DVKVTQSSRYLVKRTGEKVFLECVQDMDHENMFWYRQDPGLGLRLIYFSYDVKMKEKGDIPEGYSVSREKKERFSLILESASTNQTSMYLCASSLGHSDRGNEKLFFGSGTQLSVL.

This clone was counted only a few times. The rearrangement links TRBV7-2 to TRBJ2-7; possibly TRBD1 for D (5 bases). CDR1 and CDR2 from the germline V gene are SGHTA and FQGNSA. The V and J ends lost 0 bases and 1 base respectively, with 16 bases between them. This CDR3 has 17 residues. CDR3 sequence (DNA): TGTGCCAGCAGCTTAGCGGGGTCGGACACTCCTTCCTACGAGCAGTACTTC. It specifies CASSLAGSDTPSYEQYF.

The J gene is TRBJ1-2, the V gene TRBV20-1; D remains unclear. CDR1 and CDR2 from the germline V gene are DFQATT and SNEGSKA (reference sequence). CDR3 length: 8 residues. CDR3 nucleotides: TGCAGGACGGCGGGCTACACCTTC. Residues: CRTAGYTF.

A word on this clone: The identical CDR3 is also encoded by other nucleotide sequences in the sample. The chain has TRBV5-4 and TRBJ2-7; D unclear. Germline CDR1 SGHNT, CDR2 YYREEE (reference sequence). CDR3 size: 12 residues. With 0 bases removed from V and 4 bases from J, the gap between germline ends came to 5 bases. CDR3 bases: TGTGCCAGCAGCTTGGATCTATACGAGCAGTACTTC. Translation: CASSLDLYEQYF.

The chain joins TRBV11-2 to TRBJ1-3, with 7 positions matching TRBD1. The CDR3 sequence is 15 residues long. The junction had 3 bases not matched to a gene; V was cut back by 4 bases and J by 0 bases. Germline CDR1 and CDR2: SGHAT and FQNNGV. The CDR3 loop reads CASSSGQYSGNTIYF. DNA for the CDR3: TGTGCCAGCAGCTCGGGACAGTACTCTGGAAACACCATATATTTT.

This CDR3 reads CASRRTGTYEQYF. The CDR3 region has the DNA TGTGCCAGTAGGCGGACAGGAACCTACGAGCAGTACTTC. V is TRBV19 and J is TRBJ2-7; 7 nucleotides agree with TRBD1. The V gene end was trimmed by 6 bases and the J gene end by 2 bases; junction bases not matched to a gene: 4. The CDR3 sequence is 13 residues long. Germline assignment: CDR1 LNHDA and CDR2 SQIVND (reference sequence). The entire variable domain, with the rest obtained from reference TRBV19 and TRBJ2-7, is as follows: DGGITQSPKYLFRKEGQNVTLSCEQNLNHDAMYWYRQDPGQGLRLIYYSQIVNDFQKGDIAEGYSVSREKKESFPLTVTSAQKNPTAFYLCASRRTGTYEQYFGPGTRLTVT.

The rearrangement joins TRBV10-3 to TRBJ1-2; no firm D call. V was cut by 0 bases and J by 8 bases, with 10 bases left in between. The germline CDR1 and CDR2 sequences are ENHRY and SYGVKD. The CDR3 loop spans 13 amino acids. The CDR3 loop is CAISESRPGGYTF. CDR3 DNA sequence: TGTGCCATCAGTGAGTCAAGGCCCGGGGGCTACACCTTC.